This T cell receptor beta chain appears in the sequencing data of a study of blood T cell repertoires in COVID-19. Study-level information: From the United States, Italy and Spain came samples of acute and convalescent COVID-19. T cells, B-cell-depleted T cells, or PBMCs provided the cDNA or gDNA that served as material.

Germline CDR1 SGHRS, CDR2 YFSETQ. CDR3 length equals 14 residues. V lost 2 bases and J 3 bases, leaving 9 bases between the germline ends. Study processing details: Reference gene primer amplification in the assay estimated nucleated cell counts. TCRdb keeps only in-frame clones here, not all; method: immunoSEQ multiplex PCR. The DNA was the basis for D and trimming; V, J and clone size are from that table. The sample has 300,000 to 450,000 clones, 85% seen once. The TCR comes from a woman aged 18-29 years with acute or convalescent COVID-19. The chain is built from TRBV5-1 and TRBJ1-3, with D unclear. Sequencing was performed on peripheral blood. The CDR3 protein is CASSFEGGGNTIYF. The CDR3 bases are TGCGCCAGCAGCTTCGAGGGCGGTGGAAACACCATATATTTT.